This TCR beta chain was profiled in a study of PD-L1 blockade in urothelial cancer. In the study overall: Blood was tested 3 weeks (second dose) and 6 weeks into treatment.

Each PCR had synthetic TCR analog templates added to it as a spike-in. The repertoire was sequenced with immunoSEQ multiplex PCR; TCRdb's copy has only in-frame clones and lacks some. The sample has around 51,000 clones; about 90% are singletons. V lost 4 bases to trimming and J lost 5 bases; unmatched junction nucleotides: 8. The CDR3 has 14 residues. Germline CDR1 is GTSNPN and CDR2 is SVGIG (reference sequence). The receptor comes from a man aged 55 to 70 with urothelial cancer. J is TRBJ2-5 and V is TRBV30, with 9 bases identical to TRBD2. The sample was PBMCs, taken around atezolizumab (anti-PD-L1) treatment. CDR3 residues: CAWNRAGGLETQYF. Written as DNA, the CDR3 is TGTGCCTGGAACCGAGCGGGGGGTTTGGAGACCCAGTACTTC.